This passage covers 23 T cell receptor beta chains from one sample sequenced in a study of technical replicates of blood from several donors. Libraries were prepared by immunoSEQ multiplex PCR; TCRdb keeps only in-frame clonotypes and omits some of them. The repertoire holds roughly 85,000 clones, with about 93% as singletons. The sample consisted of T cells isolated from PBMCs. All receptors derive from a human donor in good health.

V and J are TRBV5-1 and TRBJ1-1; no reliable D call. This CDR3 is built from 13 residues. Trimming pared 1 base from V and 1 base from J, leaving 5 bases between. CDR1 and CDR2 (germline): SGHRS, YFSETQ. CDR3 region: CASSLRENTEAFF. Written as DNA, the CDR3 is TGCGCCAGCAGCTTGCGGGAGAACACTGAAGCTTTCTTT.

The chain uses TRBV15 and TRBJ2-3; 10 bases fit TRBD2. The length of the CDR3 is 16 residues. CDR1 and CDR2 from the germline V gene are LNHNV and YYDKDF (reference sequence). Unmatched junction bases numbered 6, after V lost 5 bases and J lost 1 base. CDR3 region: CATSFSGTSGTDTQYF. The CDR3 bases are TGTGCCACCAGCTTCTCCGGGACTAGCGGCACAGATACGCAGTATTTT.

This clone was seen once. The J gene is TRBJ1-1, the V gene TRBV7-9; no definite D call. The germline V gene encodes CDR1 SEHNR and CDR2 FQNEAQ (reference sequence). The CDR3 extends over 12 amino acids. Deletions cut 1 base from V and 9 bases from J, with 9 bases between. The CDR3 region is CASSLELNQAFF. CDR3 nucleotide sequence: TGTGCCAGCAGCTTAGAGCTCAACCAAGCTTTCTTT.

The V and J genes are TRBV19 and TRBJ2-2, with D maybe TRBD1 (6 bases). V was cut by 5 bases and J by 3 bases, with 16 bases left in between. CDR3 length: 16 residues. Germline CDR1 reads LNHDA; CDR2 reads SQIVND (reference sequence). This CDR3 reads CASSLRGGFYTGELFF. In DNA form, the CDR3 reads TGTGCCAGTAGTCTCAGGGGCGGTTTTTACACCGGGGAGCTGTTTTTT.

The V gene is TRBV5-8, the J gene TRBJ2-5; perhaps TRBD1 as D (6 bases). V was clipped by 2 bases and J by 4 bases, with 15 bases between them. The CDR3 extends over 15 amino acids. CDR1 and CDR2 (germline): SGHTS, YDEGEE. CDR3 DNA sequence: TGTGCCAGCAGCTTAGATCAGGGGATCCGAGAGACCCAGTACTTC. Protein sequence: CASSLDQGIRETQYF.

The rearrangement uses TRBV7-9 and TRBJ2-7; 8 bases agree with TRBD1. The CDR3 has 16 residues. J gave up 1 base and V 5 bases, and 10 bases lay outside the gene matches. Germline CDR1 reads SEHNR; CDR2 reads FQNEAQ (reference sequence). CDR3: CASSPLTGATSYEQYF. The CDR3 nucleotides read TGTGCCAGCAGCCCTCTGACAGGGGCTACGTCCTACGAGCAGTACTTC.

The rearrangement uses TRBV11-3 and TRBJ2-5; D is possibly TRBD1 (5 bases). Deletions cut 5 bases from V and 2 bases from J, with 12 bases between. The CDR3 covers 14 residues. The germline gives CDR1 SGHNT, CDR2 YENEEA. This CDR3 is CASSPDSGQETQYF. CDR3 coding DNA: TGTGCCAGCAGCCCTGACTCAGGGCAAGAGACCCAGTACTTC.

The rearrangement links TRBV2 to TRBJ2-2; D is perhaps TRBD2 (5 bases). The CDR3 consists of 15 residues. The ends were cut back, 0 bases at V and 4 bases at J, with 9 bases in the middle. Germline CDR1 SNHLY, CDR2 FYNNEI. The DNA of the CDR3 is TGTGCCAGCAGTGAAGCACTAGTGTCCACCGGGGAGCTGTTTTTT. Protein sequence: CASSEALVSTGELFF. The complete variable domain, with remaining parts taken from reference TRBV2 and TRBJ2-2, reads EPEVTQTPSHQVTQMGQEVILRCVPISNHLYFYWYRQILGQKVEFLVSFYNNEISEKSEIFDDQFSVERPDGSNFTLKIRSTKLEDSAMYFCASSEALVSTGELFFGEGSRLTVL.

The chain recombines TRBV28 with TRBJ2-1; D is perhaps TRBD2 (6 bases). Trimming removed 7 bases at V and 3 bases at J, with 19 bases between. This CDR3 comprises 16 residues. The germline CDR1 and CDR2 sequences are MDHEN and SYDVKM. The CDR3 nucleotides read TGTGCCAGCACTCCCCCCGGGACTTCTAGCTACAATGAGCAGTTCTTC. Translated: CASTPPGTSSYNEQFF.

This clone was seen just once. V and J are TRBV2 and TRBJ2-1; possible D gene TRBD2, 6 bases. The germline V gene has CDR1 SNHLY and CDR2 FYNNEI. The CDR3 has 17 amino acids. Trimming took off 0 bases at V and 0 bases at J, with 12 bases between the two ends. CDR3 bases: TGTGCCAGCAGTGAAGCTCCACTAGCCTCCTCCTACAATGAGCAGTTCTTC. Protein sequence: CASSEAPLASSYNEQFF.

The rearrangement uses TRBV29-1 and TRBJ2-7; 9 bases map to TRBD1. This CDR3 contains 13 residues. The V gene's germline CDR1 is SQVTM and CDR2 ANQGSEA. Trimming cost V 6 bases and J 2 bases; bases outside gene matches: 5. The CDR3 nucleotides are TGCAGCGTCCTGACAGGGGGTCCCTACGAGCAGTACTTC. It is translated as CSVLTGGPYEQYF.

The chain is built from TRBV5-6 and TRBJ2-3; TRBD2 is a possible D gene (5 bases). From germline, CDR1 is SGHDT and CDR2 YYEEEE. The V gene lost 0 bases and the J gene lost 4 bases, with 6 bases spanning the gap. CDR3 length: 13 residues. The chain's CDR3 is CASSLGGADTQYF. CDR3 nucleotide sequence: TGTGCCAGCAGCTTGGGGGGAGCAGATACGCAGTATTTT. The whole variable domain, remainder taken from reference TRBV5-6 and TRBJ2-3, is DAGVTQSPTHLIKTRGQQVTLRCSPKSGHDTVSWYQQALGQGPQFIFQYYEEEERQRGNFPDRFSGHQFPNYSSELNVNALLLGDSALYLCASSLGGADTQYFGPGTRLTVL.

The chain combines TRBV27 with TRBJ2-7; TRBD2 aligns across 12 bases. The CDR3 sequence is 14 residues long. Germline CDR1 MNHEY, CDR2 SMNVEV (reference sequence). The junction had 6 bases not matched to a gene; V was cut back by 7 bases and J by 5 bases. The CDR3 DNA is TGTGCCAGCACTCCACTAGCGGGAGGAGACGAGCAGTACTTC. Protein sequence: CASTPLAGGDEQYF.

With respect to this clone: Additional DNA sequences in this sample encode the identical CDR3. The chain recombines TRBV5-4 with TRBJ2-7; perhaps TRBD2 as D (6 bases). The CDR3 has 14 residues. Trimming took 0 bases from V and 1 from J, leaving 8 bases between them. In germline, CDR1 is SGHNT, CDR2 YYREEE (reference sequence). The CDR3 sequence: CASSLDGSSYEQYF. The CDR3 nucleotides are TGTGCCAGCAGCTTGGACGGGAGTTCCTACGAGCAGTACTTC. Looking up the rest from reference TRBV5-4 and TRBJ2-7 gives the full variable domain: ETGVTQSPTHLIKTRGQQVTLRCSSQSGHNTVSWYQQALGQGPQFIFQYYREEENGRGNFPPRFSGLQFPNYSSELNVNALELDDSALYLCASSLDGSSYEQYFGPGTRLTVT.

The V call is TRBV7-2, the J call TRBJ2-5; D perhaps matches TRBD2 (5 bases). Trimming left V 5 bases short and J 10 bases short, with 17 bases between. The CDR3 contains 13 residues. Germline V lookup: CDR1 SGHTA, CDR2 FQGNSA. The CDR3 nucleotides are TGTGCCAGCAGCCCTATAGGTAGCGTTGACCAGTACTTC. Protein product: CASSPIGSVDQYF.

J is TRBJ1-2 and V is TRBV2; weak D call: TRBD1 (5 bases). The V end was cut by 8 bases, the J end by 2 bases, with 6 bases between. The CDR3 covers 11 residues. Germline values: CDR1 SNHLY, CDR2 FYNNEI. The CDR3 region is CASDRNYGYTF. CDR3 coding DNA: TGTGCCAGCGACAGAAACTATGGCTACACCTTC.

The DNA for the CDR3 is TGTGCCAGCAGCCGCGGGGGGGTTGGCTACACCTTC. Encoded protein: CASSRGGVGYTF. The genes are TRBV7-2 and TRBJ1-2, with TRBD1 as a possible D gene (5 bases). The V end lost 5 bases, the J end lost 7 bases, and 11 bases lay between the germline ends. There are 12 residues in the CDR3. Germline V gene data show CDR1 as SGHTA and CDR2 as FQGNSA.

In its sample, this clone was seen a few times. The chain joins TRBV14 to TRBJ2-6; D is possibly TRBD1 (6 bases). The CDR3 consists of 15 residues. V was clipped by 3 bases and J by 2 bases, with 8 bases between them. Germline V gene sequence: CDR1 SGHDN, CDR2 FVKESK. CDR3 in DNA: TGTGCCAGCAGCCAGCAGGGGCCTGGGGCCAACGTCCTGACTTTC. Protein: CASSQQGPGANVLTF.

V usage is TRBV10-3 and J usage is TRBJ2-1; 9 bases align to TRBD2. Trimming at V came to 2 bases and at J to 7 bases, leaving 6 bases not matched to a gene. The CDR3 runs to 15 residues. Germline CDR1 and CDR2: ENHRY and SYGVKD. The CDR3 sequence is CAISEMASGTNEQFF. The DNA of the CDR3 is TGTGCCATCAGTGAGATGGCTAGCGGGACTAATGAGCAGTTCTTC.

The V call is TRBV2, the J call TRBJ2-2, with 10 bases fitting TRBD2. Per the germline V gene, CDR1 is SNHLY and CDR2 is FYNNEI. The length of the CDR3 is 16 residues. After removal of 10 bases from V and 7 bases from J, the junction contained 15 bases not matched to a gene. This CDR3 is CAIPQGPSGSIGELFF. The CDR3 nucleotides read TGTGCCATCCCCCAAGGGCCTAGCGGGAGTATCGGGGAGCTGTTTTTT.

The chain carries TRBV6-5 and TRBJ1-5; no definite D call. The CDR3 runs 13 residues. Germline V gives CDR1 MNHEY, CDR2 SVGAGI. Deletions cut 6 bases from V and 7 bases from J, with 13 bases between. CDR3 bases: TGTGCCAGCAGCCCCGCGGAGTGGCAGCCCCAGCATTTT. Amino acids: CASSPAEWQPQHF.

This clone was seen only once. The CDR3 DNA follows: TGTGCCAGCAGCAGTGGTAGTTACGAGCAGTACTTC. It is translated as CASSSGSYEQYF. V gene TRBV11-2 combines with J gene TRBJ2-7; D unclear. The germline V gene encodes CDR1 SGHAT and CDR2 FQNNGV. The V and J ends lost 5 bases and 4 bases respectively, with 9 bases between them. The CDR3 consists of 12 residues.

J is TRBJ2-7 and V is TRBV2; D is ambiguous. This CDR3 is 13 amino acids long. V was clipped by 2 bases and J by 1 base, with 6 bases between them. Germline lookup yields CDR1 SNHLY and CDR2 FYNNEI. CDR3 in DNA: TGTGCCAGCAGTGAACCCCTGTCCTACGAGCAGTACTTC. Translating gives CASSEPLSYEQYF.